The 17 T cell receptor beta chains reported below all come from one sample, sequenced in a study of Ad26.COV2.S vaccination and SARS-CoV-2 variants. Generated by immunoSEQ multiplex PCR, the TCRdb table keeps only in-frame clones and is missing some. Of some 330,000 clones in the sample, under 90% were seen once. Stated treatment: some 19 received Ad26.COV2.S at low or high dose, single or two shots; 5 received placebo; per-sample allocation not given. Sample collection was performed on day 63 after the first vaccine or placebo injection. The sequencing used peripheral blood, collected in a trial of Ad26.COV2.S vaccine versus placebo. These receptors originate from a person between 18 and 59 years old who received the Ad26.COV2.S COVID-19 vaccine or a placebo.

V usage is TRBV4-1 and J usage is TRBJ1-2; 7 nucleotides match TRBD1. V gave up 3 bases and J gave up 8 bases; unmatched junction bases: 12. This CDR3 spans 15 amino acids. CDR1 and CDR2 from the germline V gene are MGHRA and YSYEKL. As DNA, the CDR3 is TGCGCCAGCAGCCACCCTCCGACAGGGTGGGGCGGCTACACCTTC. This sequence encodes CASSHPPTGWGGYTF.

V usage is TRBV18 and J usage is TRBJ1-1; TRBD1 agrees at 7 bases. There are 16 residues in the CDR3. The trim removed 5 bases at V and 0 bases at J, leaving 9 bases unmatched. CDR1 is KGHSH, CDR2 LQKENI, per germline. The CDR3 region is CASSSRDRSMNTEAFF. CDR3 in DNA: TGTGCCAGCTCATCCCGGGACAGAAGCATGAACACTGAAGCTTTCTTT.

The chain has TRBV4-3 and TRBJ1-3; tentatively, D is TRBD1 (6 bases). V lost 0 bases to trimming and J lost 2 bases, with 20 bases between them. Germline values: CDR1 LGHNA, CDR2 YSLEER. CDR3 length equals 19 residues. The CDR3 DNA is TGCGCCAGCAGCCAAGAAGTGGGGGCCGCCCGTCATCCTGGAAACACCATATATTTT. The encoded protein is CASSQEVGAARHPGNTIYF.

This chain joins TRBV6-4 and TRBJ1-2; tentative D call: TRBD1 (5 bases). The CDR3 is 13 amino acids. The germline gives CDR1 MRHNA, CDR2 SNTAGT. The germline V and J ends were trimmed by 0 bases and 4 bases, with 6 bases remaining between them. Here the CDR3 reads CASSDSGTYGYTF. Here the CDR3 DNA reads TGTGCCAGCAGTGACTCCGGGACCTATGGCTACACCTTC.

In the case of this clone: This sample also contains other DNA sequences that code for the same CDR3. The chain links TRBV24-1 to TRBJ1-2, with D possibly being TRBD1 (6 bases). This CDR3 region has 13 residues. The V end lost 4 bases, the J end lost 2 bases, and 7 bases lay between the germline ends. The germline gives CDR1 KGHDR, CDR2 SFDVKD. CDR3 loop: CATSEGQNYGYTF. CDR3 nucleotides: TGTGCCACCAGTGAAGGACAGAACTATGGCTACACCTTC.

The chain carries TRBV4-1 and TRBJ2-7; TRBD2 is a possible D gene (6 bases). The CDR3 loop spans 14 amino acids. V was pared by 5 bases and J by 2 bases, with 13 bases between. Germline V gene sequence: CDR1 MGHRA, CDR2 YSYEKL. CDR3 sequence reads: CASSDITGAYEQYF. In DNA form, the CDR3 reads TGCGCCAGCAGCGACATAACGGGGGCCTACGAGCAGTACTTC.

The chain joins TRBV4-2 to TRBJ1-1, with no clear D. V was cut by 0 bases and J by 5 bases, with 19 bases left in between. The CDR3 is made up of 17 amino acids. Germline CDR1 LGHNA, CDR2 YNFKEQ. CDR3 DNA sequence: TGTGCCAGCAGCCAAGATTTAGAGGACGGGAAGGAGACTGAAGCTTTCTTT. Amino acid sequence: CASSQDLEDGKETEAFF.

The rearrangement uses TRBV13 and TRBJ1-1; D remains ambiguous. Trimming removed 3 bases at V and 1 base at J, with 12 bases between. The germline CDR1 and CDR2 sequences are PRHDT and FYEKMQ (reference sequence). The CDR3 has 15 amino acids. The CDR3 sequence is CASSFLGGKNTEAFF. CDR3 nucleotides: TGTGCCAGCAGCTTTTTGGGAGGGAAGAACACTGAAGCTTTCTTT.

The chain combines TRBV15 with TRBJ2-5; TRBD2 matches 7 bases. V lost 5 bases, J lost 10 bases, and 16 bases stayed unmatched. This CDR3 has 15 amino acids. The germline CDR1 and CDR2 sequences are LNHNV and YYDKDF (reference sequence). CDR3 sequence: CATSGTGTTGGDQYF. Here the CDR3 DNA reads TGTGCCACCAGCGGGACCGGGACTACAGGAGGGGACCAGTACTTC.

The chain uses TRBV15 and TRBJ2-5; D possibly uses TRBD1 or TRBD2 (5 bases each). Germline CDR1 LNHNV, CDR2 YYDKDF (reference sequence). This CDR3 region has 17 residues. V shed 0 bases and J shed 4 bases, with 18 bases lying between them. The CDR3 sequence is CATSRDQGRGPPETQYF. Here the CDR3 DNA reads TGTGCCACCAGCAGAGATCAAGGAAGGGGACCCCCAGAGACCCAGTACTTC.

The V and J genes are TRBV15 and TRBJ2-5, with 9 bases fitting TRBD2. V shed 1 base, J shed 2 bases, and the junction held 2 bases outside the gene matches. Germline CDR1 and CDR2: LNHNV and YYDKDF (reference sequence). This CDR3 is built from 15 residues. The CDR3 nucleotides read TGTGCCACCAGCAGAGTTGCGGGAGGGCAAGAGACCCAGTACTTC. Protein product: CATSRVAGGQETQYF.

This chain uses TRBV10-3 with TRBJ2-7, with D uncertain. The V end was cut by 3 bases, the J end by 0 bases, with 9 bases between. Germline CDR1 is ENHRY and CDR2 is SYGVKD. CDR3 length: 14 residues. DNA of the CDR3: TGTGCCATCAGTGATGGCCGGAGCTCCTACGAGCAGTACGTC. As protein: CAISDGRSSYEQYV.

As regards this clone: The sample holds other DNA sequences that translate to the same CDR3. The rearrangement uses TRBV7-2 and TRBJ2-1; 11 nucleotides match TRBD2. The germline CDR1 and CDR2 sequences are SGHTA and FQGNSA. The CDR3 totals 17 residues. Germline trimming cut 2 bases from V and 0 bases from J; bases unmatched to any gene: 3. CDR3 DNA sequence: TGTGCCAGCAGCTTAAGACTAGCGGGGCCCTCCTACAATGAGCAGTTCTTC. Translation: CASSLRLAGPSYNEQFF.

This clone showed up just once. The chain couples TRBV7-8 to TRBJ1-1; tentatively, D is TRBD1 (6 bases). Trimming left V 10 bases short and J 0 bases short, with 15 bases between. Germline assignment: CDR1 SGHVS and CDR2 FQNEAQ. This CDR3 is 14 amino acids long. CDR3 in DNA: TGTGCCACCAAGGGGGGAATTATGAACACTGAAGCTTTCTTT. It specifies CATKGGIMNTEAFF.

This clone was counted only a few times. In DNA, the CDR3 is TGTGCCAGCAGCTCCGGGATCCTCCCTAACTATGGCTACACCTTC. It yields the protein CASSSGILPNYGYTF. The chain employs TRBV5-4 and TRBJ1-2; D unclear. CDR3 length: 15 residues. V lost 3 bases to trimming and J lost 0 bases, with 12 bases between them. Germline CDR1 is SGHNT and CDR2 is YYREEE (reference sequence).

This clone appeared a single time. The chain uses TRBV3-1 (or the pseudogene TRBV3-2) and TRBJ2-2; TRBD1 aligns across 10 bases. The CDR3 is 17 amino acids. V lost 4 bases and J lost 4; bases outside the gene matches: 9. The V gene's germline CDR1 is LGHDT and CDR2 YNNKEL (reference sequence). The CDR3 reads CASSPGTGVLSTGELFF. The CDR3 DNA follows: TGTGCCAGCAGCCCAGGGACAGGGGTGTTGAGCACCGGGGAGCTGTTTTTT.

A single count supports this clone. The chain combines TRBV4-1 with TRBJ2-1; 14 bases fit TRBD2. The CDR3 loop spans 17 amino acids. Germline CDR1 MGHRA, CDR2 YSYEKL. With 1 base clipped from V and 6 bases from J, the junction kept 5 bases outside the gene matches. CDR3 protein: CASSQVRTSGGPNEQFF. The CDR3 nucleotides read TGCGCCAGCAGCCAAGTCCGGACTAGCGGGGGGCCCAATGAGCAGTTCTTC.